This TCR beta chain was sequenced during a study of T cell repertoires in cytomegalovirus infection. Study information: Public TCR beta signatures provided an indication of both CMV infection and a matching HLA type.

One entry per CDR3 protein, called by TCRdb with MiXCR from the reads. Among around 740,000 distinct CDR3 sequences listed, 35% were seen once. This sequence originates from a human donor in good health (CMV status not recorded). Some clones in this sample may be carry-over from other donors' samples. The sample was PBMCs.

CDR3 coding DNA: TGTGCCAGCAGTTTATTGCAGGGAAGAGAGGCTTTCTTT. It yields the protein CASSLLQGREAFF. The chain uses TRBV12-3 or TRBV12-4 and TRBJ1-1; possible D gene TRBD1, 5 bases. Trimming stripped 2 bases from V and 11 bases from J, with 15 bases between. This CDR3 has 13 residues.